Presented here are 12 T cell receptor beta chains from one specimen sequenced in a study of blood T cells in healthy people across ages. A second PCR of roughly 7 to 11 cycles used a sample-barcoded 5' primer and a J-beta primer mix. TCRdb reprocessed the 5' RACE reads with MiXCR, giving one entry per CDR3 protein. The table includes hundreds of thousands of distinct CDR3 sequences, about 32% detected once. Material for sequencing was blood. The receptors were gathered from an elderly woman in good health.

This clonotype was picked up a small number of times. V gene TRBV4-1 combines with J gene TRBJ1-5; possibly TRBD1 for D (5 bases). V lost 3 bases and J lost 4, with 16 bases in between. The CDR3 has 16 amino acids. Germline V gene lookup returns CDR1 MGHRA and CDR2 YSYEKL. The CDR3 DNA reads TGCGCCAGCAGCCATGCCCAGGGTATTGGGAATCAGCCCCAGCATTTT. Protein: CASSHAQGIGNQPQHF.

The chain recombines TRBV7-2 with TRBJ2-1; D not resolved. The germline V gene has CDR1 SGHTA and CDR2 FQGNSA. The CDR3 is made up of 13 amino acids. V was trimmed by 1 base and J by 3 bases, leaving 4 bases between them. The CDR3 nucleotides read TGTGCCAGCAGCTTAGTATTCTACAATGAGCAGTTCTTC. It yields the protein CASSLVFYNEQFF.

This clonotype was recorded at least ten times. This rearrangement joins TRBV5-1 to TRBJ2-3, with D maybe TRBD1 (6 bases). Germline V CDR1 and CDR2: SGHRS, YFSETQ. V lost 3 bases and J 2 bases, leaving 10 bases between the germline ends. The CDR3 consists of 14 residues. CDR3 in DNA: TGCGCCAGCAGCTCAAGGGGGAACACAGATACGCAGTATTTT. Encoded protein: CASSSRGNTDTQYF.

Only a few counts were recorded for this clonotype. The chain uses TRBV20-1 and TRBJ1-6; no definite D call. The CDR3 is 14 amino acids. V shed 5 bases and J shed 6 bases, with 14 bases lying between them. Germline V CDR1 and CDR2: DFQATT, SNEGSKA (reference sequence). The CDR3 reads CSAPTQLTNSPLHF. CDR3 bases: TGCAGTGCTCCCACTCAACTCACTAATTCACCCCTCCACTTT.

This clonotype was detected ten times or more. This chain uses TRBV15 with TRBJ2-7; tentative D call: TRBD1 (5 bases). Germline V gene lookup returns CDR1 LNHNV and CDR2 YYDKDF (reference sequence). V was clipped by 2 bases and J by 4 bases, with 6 bases between them. The CDR3 runs 12 residues. In DNA form, the CDR3 reads TGTGCCACCAGCAGAACAGGTTACGAGCAGTACTTC. It codes for CATSRTGYEQYF.

The V and J genes are TRBV20-1 and TRBJ1-1; no reliable D call. Trimming removed 2 bases at V and 4 bases at J, with 11 bases between. The CDR3 contains 13 residues. Per germline, CDR1 DFQATT and CDR2 SNEGSKA (reference sequence). The CDR3 here is CSARSAGLTEAFF. In DNA, the CDR3 is TGCAGTGCTAGATCTGCCGGGCTCACTGAAGCTTTCTTT.

This clonotype has a handful of counts. CDR3 in DNA: TGCGCCAGCAGCCAAACAGTCCAGGGTACCAATTCACCCCTCCACTTT. It yields the protein CASSQTVQGTNSPLHF. The chain is built from TRBV5-1 and TRBJ1-6; D may be TRBD1 (5 bases). From germline, CDR1 is SGHRS and CDR2 YFSETQ. The CDR3 contains 16 residues. Trimming removed 4 bases from V and 7 bases from J, with 18 bases in between.

This clonotype has only a few counts. This rearrangement joins TRBV12-3 or TRBV12-4 to TRBJ1-1, with 9 bases that match TRBD1. V shed 6 bases and J 6 bases; nucleotides not matched to a gene: 8. The CDR3 sequence is 14 residues long. The CDR3 reads CASSPDDRGAEAFF. CDR3 bases: TGTGCCAGCAGCCCGGACGACAGGGGGGCTGAAGCTTTCTTT.

The table lists this clonotype with a few counts. The rearrangement joins TRBV19 to TRBJ2-3; no clear D. The germline V gene encodes CDR1 LNHDA and CDR2 SQIVND (reference sequence). Trimming cost V 2 bases and J 6 bases, with 9 bases left between them. The CDR3 totals 13 residues. This chain's CDR3 is CASSIRVWDTQYF. The CDR3 DNA is TGTGCCAGTAGTATACGAGTTTGGGATACGCAGTATTTT. The entire variable domain, with the rest obtained from reference TRBV19 and TRBJ2-3, is as follows: DGGITQSPKYLFRKEGQNVTLSCEQNLNHDAMYWYRQDPGQGLRLIYYSQIVNDFQKGDIAEGYSVSREKKESFPLTVTSAQKNPTAFYLCASSIRVWDTQYFGPGTRLTVL.

The gene calls are TRBV7-2 and TRBJ2-1; D may correspond to TRBD1 or TRBD2 (5 bases each). V shed 6 bases and J shed 3 bases, with 21 bases lying between them. The CDR3 runs to 17 residues. CDR1 is SGHTA and CDR2 is FQGNSA in the germline V gene. The CDR3 reads CASRGDIRIGLYNEQFF. CDR3 nucleotide sequence: TGTGCCAGCAGGGGGGATATCCGGATTGGCCTCTACAATGAGCAGTTCTTC. The variable domain in full, completed from reference TRBV7-2 and TRBJ2-1, reads GAGVSQSPSNKVTEKGKDVELRCDPISGHTALYWYRQSLGQGLEFLIYFQGNSAPDKSGLPSDRFSAERTGGSVSTLTIQRTQQEDSAVYLCASRGDIRIGLYNEQFFGPGTRLTVL.

This clonotype was seen at least ten times. CDR3 DNA: TGTGCCAGCAGCTATTGGGAGCATCGGTATGGCTACACCTTC. This translates into CASSYWEHRYGYTF. The chain uses TRBV7-2 and TRBJ1-2; D unresolved. The CDR3 extends over 14 amino acids. V gave up 4 bases and J gave up 5 bases, with 14 bases separating them. CDR1 and CDR2 (germline): SGHTA, FQGNSA.

In the case of this clonotype: A much more abundant neighbour one base away suggests this may be a read error. The V call is TRBV6-5, the J call TRBJ1-2, with D uncertain. The germline V gene encodes CDR1 MNHEY and CDR2 SVGAGI. This CDR3 has 14 amino acids. V gave up 6 bases and J gave up 4 bases, with 15 bases separating them. The CDR3 here is CASRFTDPSYGYTF. CDR3 coding DNA: TGTGCCAGCAGGTTCACGGACCCGAGCTATGGCTACACCTTC.